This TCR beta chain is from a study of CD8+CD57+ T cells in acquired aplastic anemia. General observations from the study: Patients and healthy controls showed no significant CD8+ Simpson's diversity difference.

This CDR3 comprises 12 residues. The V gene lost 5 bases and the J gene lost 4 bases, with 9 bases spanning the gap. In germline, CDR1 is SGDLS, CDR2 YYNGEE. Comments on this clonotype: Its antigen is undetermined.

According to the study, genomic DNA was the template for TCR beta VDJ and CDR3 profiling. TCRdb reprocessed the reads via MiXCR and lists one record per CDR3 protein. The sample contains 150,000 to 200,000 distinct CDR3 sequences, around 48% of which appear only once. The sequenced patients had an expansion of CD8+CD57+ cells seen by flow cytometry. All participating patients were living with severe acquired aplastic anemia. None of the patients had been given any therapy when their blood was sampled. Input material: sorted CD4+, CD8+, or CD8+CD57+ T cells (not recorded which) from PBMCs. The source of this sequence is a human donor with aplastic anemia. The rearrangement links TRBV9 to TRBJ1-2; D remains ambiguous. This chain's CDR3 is CASRDAGYGYTF. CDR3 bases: TGTGCCAGCAGGGATGCGGGCTATGGCTACACCTTC.